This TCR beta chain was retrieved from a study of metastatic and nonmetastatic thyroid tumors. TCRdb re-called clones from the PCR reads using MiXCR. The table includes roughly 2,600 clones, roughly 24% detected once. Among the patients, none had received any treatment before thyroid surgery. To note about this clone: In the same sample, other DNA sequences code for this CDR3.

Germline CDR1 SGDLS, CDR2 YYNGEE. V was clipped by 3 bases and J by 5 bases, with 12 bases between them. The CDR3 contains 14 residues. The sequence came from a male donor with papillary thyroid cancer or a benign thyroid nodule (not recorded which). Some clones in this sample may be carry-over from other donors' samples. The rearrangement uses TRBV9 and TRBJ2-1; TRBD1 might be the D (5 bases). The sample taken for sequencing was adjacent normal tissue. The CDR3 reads CASSGGGADNEQFF. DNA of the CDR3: TGTGCCAGCAGCGGGGGTGGGGCAGACAATGAGCAGTTCTTC.